This T cell receptor beta chain was sequenced during a study of identical twins. Points on this clonotype: The antigen remains unidentified.

cDNA carried unique molecular identifiers, and a universal primer site was added by template switching. One entry per CDR3 protein, called by TCRdb with MiXCR from the 5' RACE reads. The sample yields a few hundred thousand distinct CDR3 sequences, around 8.8% seen once. The CDR3 contains 14 residues. Germline CDR1 is SGHRS and CDR2 is YFSETQ. Trimming took off 1 base at V and 4 bases at J, with 11 bases between the two ends. Points from the study as a whole: A partial confounding effect on zero-insertion analyses could come from invariant MAIT and iNKT cells.

The data were also submitted as part of a second study, on yellow fever vaccine responses in identical twins. That study adds: After vaccination, twins' T cell response reportedly seemed partly convergent, partly personalized.

The TCR sequence derives from a woman aged 18-30 years in good health. V is TRBV5-1 and J is TRBJ1-1; possibly TRBD1 for D (6 bases). The specimen sequenced was memory (CD45RO+) T cells sorted from blood. The CDR3 here is CASSLQGRGTEAFF. CDR3 nucleotide sequence: TGCGCCAGCAGCTTGCAGGGGAGAGGCACTGAAGCTTTCTTT.